This entry is about one TCR beta chain. This clonotype has at least ten counts. Its target antigen remains unknown. No much larger clonotype is one base removed from it; base qualities were not supplied. This entry comes from a study of T-cell reconstitution after alpha-beta-depleted transplantation in children (dated by TCRdb to about 2016). In the study overall: Using TCR repertoire profiling, the study quantitatively followed how T-cell immune reconstitution unfolded in children after TCRalphabeta/CD19-depleted allogeneic hematopoietic cell transplantation.

Receptor amplification or capture employed PCR. TCRdb records Illumina HiSeq 2500 as the sequencer. TCR library preparation used molecular barcoding, with unique molecular identifiers applied to normalize quantification of the TCRbeta repertoire. TCRdb trimmed public reads at Q25 via fastp, called clones via MiXCR and kept in-frame beta chains. Here each entry gathers all rows of one CDR3 protein and keeps the most common genes and DNA. Present in this sample are around 680,000 distinct CDR3 sequences, roughly 17% of which were seen just once. The ten largest make up 1.1% of the sample. The trim is 1 base for V and 7 bases for J, with a gap of 8 bases between the germline ends. Looking up the germline V gene (reference sequence) yields CDR1 PRHDT and CDR2 FYEKMQ. The CDR3 starts with the cysteine, ends with the phenylalanine, and has 13 residues. Only CDR3 DNA is held: 39 bases, read in frame from base 1.

Here the chain combines TRBV13 and TRBJ2-1, with no confidently assigned D gene. The sequence came from a human donor who donated a stem cell graft to a child with acute myeloid leukemia. The source was PBMCs from the stem cell graft donor, collected from the stem cell graft. The bases read TGTGCCAGCAGCTTAGCTATGGTGAATGAGCAGTTCTTC. Its protein product is CASSLAMVNEQFF.